This T cell receptor (beta chain) comes out of a study of T cell responses to AZD1222 COVID-19 vaccine. Points from the study as a whole: Nearly half of spike-specific TCRs reportedly go after variant regions that carry no mutations. The sample set comprised mostly white British donors with more females, and clonal diversity was possibly underestimated. Baseline seropositivity characterized only 5 to 7 AZD1222 recipients. Across the whole spike, CD4 TCRs peaked at regions 160-218 and 743-854.

The CDR3 runs to 12 residues. V was cut by 5 bases and J by 2 bases, with 6 bases left in between. Per germline, CDR1 WSHSY and CDR2 SAAADI. A remark on this clone: Its antigen remains unknown.

Measured with immunoSEQ multiplex PCR; TCRdb has only the in-frame clones, and not every one. The sample yields some 130,000 clones, about nine tenths seen once. This rearrangement joins TRBV10-2 to TRBJ2-5; perhaps TRBD1 as D (6 bases). This TCR was sampled from an adult in good health. The source was peripheral blood, collected on day 0 of AZD1222 vaccination. This CDR3 is CASSQGQETQYF. As DNA, the CDR3 is TGCGCCAGCAGTCAGGGGCAAGAGACCCAGTACTTC.